The 4 T cell receptor beta chains given below trace back to one sample, sequenced in a study of blood T cell repertoires in COVID-19. Measured with immunoSEQ multiplex PCR; TCRdb has only the in-frame clones, and not every one. The data contain around 260,000 clones, approximately 87% of them seen just once; the ten biggest clones take up 4.6%. The sequenced sample was peripheral blood. The source is a man aged 55 to 70 who had recovered from COVID-19.

J is TRBJ2-5 and V is TRBV9; D is ambiguous. The V end was cut by 0 bases, the J end by 5 bases, with 8 bases between. The CDR3 runs to 13 residues. From germline, CDR1 is SGDLS and CDR2 YYNGEE. CDR3 protein: CASSVGRLETQYF. For the CDR3, the DNA is TGTGCCAGCAGCGTAGGCAGGTTGGAGACCCAGTACTTC.

The V call is TRBV7-2, the J call TRBJ2-5; 10 nucleotides agree with TRBD1. Germline V gene lookup returns CDR1 SGHTA and CDR2 FQGNSA. After removal of 2 bases from V and 7 bases from J, the junction contained 7 bases not matched to a gene. The CDR3 spans 15 residues. The CDR3 DNA follows: TGTGCCAGCAGCTTACGTGGACAGGGGGTAGGGACCCAGTACTTC. Translation: CASSLRGQGVGTQYF.

The chain has TRBV24-1 and TRBJ2-2; TRBD1 matches at 9 bases. CDR1 is KGHDR, CDR2 SFDVKD, per germline. The CDR3 is 16 amino acids. J gave up 4 bases and V 2 bases, and 4 bases lay outside the gene matches. CDR3 residues: CATSDSGTGITGELFF. Here the CDR3 DNA reads TGTGCCACCAGTGATTCCGGGACAGGGATCACCGGGGAGCTGTTTTTT.

J is TRBJ2-5 and V is TRBV5-5; 8 bases align to TRBD1. V lost 0 bases and J lost 4; bases outside the gene matches: 2. The CDR3 runs 14 residues. Germline V lookup: CDR1 SGHKS, CDR2 YYEKEE (reference sequence). The CDR3 protein is CASSLGQGLETQYF. The CDR3 DNA is TGTGCCAGCAGCTTGGGACAGGGGTTAGAGACCCAGTACTTC.